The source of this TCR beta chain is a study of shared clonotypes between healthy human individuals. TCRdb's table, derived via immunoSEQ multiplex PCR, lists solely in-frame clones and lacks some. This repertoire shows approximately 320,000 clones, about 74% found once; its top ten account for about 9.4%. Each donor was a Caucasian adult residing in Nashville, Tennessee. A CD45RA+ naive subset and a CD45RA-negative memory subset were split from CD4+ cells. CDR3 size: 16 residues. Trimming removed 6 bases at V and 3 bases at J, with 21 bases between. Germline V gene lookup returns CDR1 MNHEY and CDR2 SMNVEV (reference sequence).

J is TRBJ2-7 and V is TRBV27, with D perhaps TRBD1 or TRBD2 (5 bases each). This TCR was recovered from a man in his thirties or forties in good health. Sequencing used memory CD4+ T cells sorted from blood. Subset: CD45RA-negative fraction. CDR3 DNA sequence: TGTGCCAGCAGCCGGACTCTTGGGGCGACCCTCTACGAGCAGTACTTC. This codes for CASSRTLGATLYEQYF.